The 8 T cell receptor beta chains presented below share a single source sample, sequenced in a study of identical twins. Via MiXCR, TCRdb re-called the 5' RACE reads, giving one row per CDR3 protein. The table includes 410,000 or so distinct CDR3 sequences, roughly 18% detected once. The specimen was naive T cells sorted from blood. The receptors originated from a man aged 50-60 years in good health.

There are a few counts of this clonotype. The chain employs TRBV5-5 and TRBJ2-6; no firm D call. The CDR3 extends over 11 amino acids. V was shortened by 3 bases and J by 12 bases, with 7 bases between the two germline ends. Germline-derived CDR1 and CDR2 are SGHKS and YYEKEE (reference sequence). CDR3 sequence: CASSSWGVLTF. Here the CDR3 DNA reads TGTGCCAGCAGCTCTTGGGGCGTCCTGACTTTC. The variable domain in full, completed from reference TRBV5-5 and TRBJ2-6, reads DAGVTQSPTHLIKTRGQQVTLRCSPISGHKSVSWYQQVLGQGPQFIFQYYEKEERGRGNFPDRFSARQFPNYSSELNVNALLLGDSALYLCASSSWGVLTFGAGSRLTVL.

This chain links TRBV18 with TRBJ2-7, with TRBD2 identical over 11 bases. V lost 6 bases to trimming and J lost 2 bases; unmatched junction nucleotides: 9. The V gene's germline CDR1 is KGHSH and CDR2 LQKENI. The CDR3 has 16 amino acids. Here the CDR3 reads CASSFGTSGAAYEQYF. The CDR3 region has the DNA TGTGCCAGCTCGTTCGGGACTAGCGGCGCCGCCTACGAGCAGTACTTC.

This clonotype was seen at least ten times. This rearrangement joins TRBV6-1 to TRBJ2-1; TRBD2 aligns across 13 bases. This CDR3 has 16 residues. Germline loops: CDR1 MNHNS, CDR2 SASEGT. J lost 3 bases, V lost 8 bases, and 7 bases had no gene match. The CDR3 nucleotides read TGTGCCAGCTTTCCGGGACTAGCGGGGCTCTACAATGAGCAGTTCTTC. Protein: CASFPGLAGLYNEQFF.

The genes are TRBV20-1 and TRBJ2-1, with D possibly TRBD2 on 6 matching bases. This CDR3 contains 14 residues. Germline V lookup: CDR1 DFQATT, CDR2 SNEGSKA (reference sequence). Trimming cost V 3 bases and J 4 bases, with 13 bases left between them. The CDR3 DNA follows: TGCAGTGCTAGCTTAGCGGCAAAGTACAATGAGCAGTTCTTC. Its protein product is CSASLAAKYNEQFF.

This clonotype was detected many times. V and J are TRBV12-3 or TRBV12-4 and TRBJ1-2; D remains ambiguous. Between the trimmed V and J ends, which lost 1 base and 4 bases, there was a span of 13 bases. The CDR3 has 15 amino acids. In DNA, the CDR3 is TGTGCCAGCAGTTTAGATGGCAGCGCTCTCTATGGCTACACCTTC. Its protein is CASSLDGSALYGYTF.

This clonotype was recorded a few times. This rearrangement joins TRBV10-3 to TRBJ1-2; D gene unclear. Trimming took 2 bases from V and 1 from J, leaving 5 bases between them. CDR1 is ENHRY and CDR2 is SYGVKD in the germline V gene. The CDR3 is 13 amino acids. The CDR3 bases are TGTGCCATCAGTGAGCGGGGTAACTATGGCTACACCTTC. Translated, it gives CAISERGNYGYTF.

The genes are TRBV5-4 and TRBJ2-6, with TRBD1 identical over 8 bases. Per germline, CDR1 SGHNT and CDR2 YYREEE (reference sequence). The J segment lost 2 bases and the V segment lost 1 base, leaving 5 bases of the junction unmatched. CDR3 length: 17 amino acids. The CDR3 here is CASSLRTGHTGANVLTF. The CDR3 coding sequence is TGTGCCAGCAGCTTGAGGACAGGGCACACTGGGGCCAACGTCCTGACTTTC.

The genes are TRBV6-1 and TRBJ2-7; D gene uncertain. The CDR3 runs 13 residues. Germline assignment: CDR1 MNHNS and CDR2 SASEGT. The ends were cut back, 6 bases at V and 0 bases at J, with 9 bases in the middle. In DNA form, the CDR3 reads TGTGCCAGCAGGCAGCACCTCTCCTACGAGCAGTACTTC. Its protein is CASRQHLSYEQYF.